This T cell receptor beta chain was profiled in a study of Ad26.COV2.S vaccination and SARS-CoV-2 variants. General study results and limits: The authors reported substantial breadth in spike-specific CD8+ and CD4+ T cell responses after vaccination.

TCRdb's copy holds only in-frame clones and misses some; the assay was immunoSEQ multiplex PCR. The sample carries around 340,000 clones, roughly 90% recorded once. The treatment was: some 20 received Ad26.COV2.S at low or high dose, single or two shots; about 5 received placebo; per-sample allocation not given. The investigators took samples on day 63 after the first vaccine or placebo injection. The junction had 7 bases not matched to a gene; V was cut back by 4 bases and J by 8 bases. Germline V gene lookup returns CDR1 SGDLS and CDR2 YYNGEE. The CDR3 totals 14 residues. Regarding this clone: Its antigen remains unidentified.

The sample was peripheral blood, taken in a trial of Ad26.COV2.S vaccine versus placebo. This TCR derives from a person between 18 and 65 years old who received the Ad26.COV2.S COVID-19 vaccine or a placebo. This chain joins TRBV9 and TRBJ2-4; 9 positions match TRBD1. CDR3 bases: TGTGCCAGCAGCTCGGGGACAGGGCGGGACATTCAGTACTTC. Its protein product is CASSSGTGRDIQYF.